The 4 T cell receptor beta chains reported below all come from one sample, sequenced in a study of blood T cell repertoires in COVID-19. Clones were sequenced by immunoSEQ multiplex PCR, and TCRdb holds only the in-frame ones, with some missing. The sample includes about 72,000 clones, approximately 90% seen only once; the top ten take 6% to 8%. The sequencing sample was made of peripheral blood. The receptors here all came from a human donor in a cohort sampled during active COVID-19.

The chain employs TRBV28 and TRBJ2-7, with TRBD1 matching 9 bases. Trimming at V came to 4 bases and at J to 4 bases, leaving 8 bases not matched to a gene. Germline V gene sequence: CDR1 MDHEN, CDR2 SYDVKM. This CDR3 is built from 15 residues. Here the CDR3 DNA reads TGTGCCAGCAGTTCACCGGGACAGGGTAATTACGAGCAGTACTTC. Residues: CASSSPGQGNYEQYF.

V usage is TRBV5-1 and J usage is TRBJ2-1; 10 positions agree with TRBD2. Germline V gene sequence: CDR1 SGHRS, CDR2 YFSETQ. This CDR3 has 15 residues. V trimming: 0 bases; J trimming: 10 bases; junction bases outside the gene matches: 7. This CDR3 is CASSLVTSGVGEQFF. In DNA, the CDR3 is TGCGCCAGCAGCTTGGTAACTAGCGGGGTCGGGGAGCAGTTCTTC.

This sequence joins TRBV4-1 and TRBJ2-1; D ambiguous. The CDR3 length is 14 residues. Germline V lookup: CDR1 MGHRA, CDR2 YSYEKL. V was trimmed by 1 base and J by 8 bases, leaving 12 bases between them. This chain's CDR3 is CASSQALPGDEQFF. In DNA, the CDR3 is TGCGCCAGCAGCCAAGCCCTCCCAGGTGATGAGCAGTTCTTC.

As for this clone: At one end, the junction sequence differs from germline, possibly due to a read error. The V call is TRBV7-7, the J call TRBJ2-2; TRBD1 is a possible D gene (5 bases). This CDR3 contains 17 residues. Germline loops: CDR1 SSHAT, CDR2 FNYEAQ (reference sequence). The CDR3, as DNA: TGTGCTAGCAGCTTACGGCAGGGCAAAGCCCGTGACGGGGAGCTGTTTTTT. Translation gives CASSLRQGKARDGELFF.